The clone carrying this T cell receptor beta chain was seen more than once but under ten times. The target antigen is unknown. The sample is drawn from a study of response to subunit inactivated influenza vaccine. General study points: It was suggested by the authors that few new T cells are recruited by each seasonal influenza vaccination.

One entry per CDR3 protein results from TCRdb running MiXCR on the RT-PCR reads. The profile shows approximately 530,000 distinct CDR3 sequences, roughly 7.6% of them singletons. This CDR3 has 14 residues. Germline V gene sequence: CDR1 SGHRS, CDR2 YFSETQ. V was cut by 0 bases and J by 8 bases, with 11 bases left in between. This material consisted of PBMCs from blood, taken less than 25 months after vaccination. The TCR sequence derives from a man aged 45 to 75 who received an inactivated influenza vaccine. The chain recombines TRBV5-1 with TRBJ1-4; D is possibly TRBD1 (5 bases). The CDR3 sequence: CASSLERGGEKLFF. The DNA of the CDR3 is TGCGCCAGCAGCTTGGAGAGGGGTGGCGAAAAACTGTTTTTT.